This T cell receptor beta chain comes out of a study of vaccination and CD4 T cells after COVID-19. Study at large: Nasal swab PCR had shown SARS-CoV-2 positivity in the convalescent patients (fewer than 10 mild cases, one severe case). Study conclusions and caveats: The median proportion of reactive clones detected only post-vaccination in convalescent patients was 65% to 90%. Analysis of convalescent patients found that 304 of 307 vaccine-specific clones were spike mono-reactive.

The CDR3 runs to 15 residues. Deletions cut 6 bases from V and 6 bases from J, with 18 bases between. The germline gives CDR1 MDHEN, CDR2 SYDVKM. TCRdb used MiXCR to reprocess the PCR reads, holding one entry per CDR3 protein. Of 15,000 to 20,000 distinct CDR3 sequences in the sample, approximately 60% were seen once. The sample holds one count of this clonotype. Its antigen is as yet unknown. The genes are TRBV28 and TRBJ1-5; D possibly corresponds to TRBD1 (6 bases). The specimen was CD4+ T cells from blood, collected after SARS-CoV-2 vaccination. This sequence originates from a human donor who had recovered from COVID-19. The CDR3 loop reads CASSLQGPYSQPQHF. CDR3 coding DNA: TGTGCCAGCAGCTTACAGGGACCGTACAGTCAGCCCCAGCATTTT.